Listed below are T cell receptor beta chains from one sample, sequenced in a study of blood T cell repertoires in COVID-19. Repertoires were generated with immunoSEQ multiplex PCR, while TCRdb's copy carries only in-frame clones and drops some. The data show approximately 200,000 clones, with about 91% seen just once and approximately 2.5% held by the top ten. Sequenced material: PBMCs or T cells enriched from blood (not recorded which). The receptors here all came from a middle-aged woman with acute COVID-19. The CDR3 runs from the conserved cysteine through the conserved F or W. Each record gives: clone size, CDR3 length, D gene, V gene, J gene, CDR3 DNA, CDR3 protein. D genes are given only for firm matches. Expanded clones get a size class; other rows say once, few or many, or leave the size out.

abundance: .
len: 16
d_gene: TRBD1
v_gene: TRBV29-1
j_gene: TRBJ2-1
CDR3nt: TGCAGCGTTGAAGAGGGACAGCCTAGCTCCTACAATGAGCAGTTCTTC
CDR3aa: CSVEEGQPSSYNEQFF

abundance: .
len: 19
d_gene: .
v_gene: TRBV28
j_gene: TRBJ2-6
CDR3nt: TGTGCCAGCAGTAACAGGGTCCAAAACCTCATCTCTGGGGCCAACGTCCTGACTTTC
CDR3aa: CASSNRVQNLISGANVLTF

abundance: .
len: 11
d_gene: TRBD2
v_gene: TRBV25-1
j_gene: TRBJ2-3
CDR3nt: TGTGCCAGCGGTTGGACTAGTTGGCAGTATTTT
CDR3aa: CASGWTSWQYF

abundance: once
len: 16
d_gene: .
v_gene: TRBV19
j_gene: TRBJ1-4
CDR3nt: TGTGCCAGTAGTCTCGAAACCGGGGTCATGGGGGAAAAACTGTTTTTT
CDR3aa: CASSLETGVMGEKLFF

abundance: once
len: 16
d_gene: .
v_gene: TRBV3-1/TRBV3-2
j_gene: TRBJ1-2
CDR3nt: TGTGCCAGCAGCCAAGAAGCACCAGCGGCTAACTATGGCTACACCTTC
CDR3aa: CASSQEAPAANYGYTF

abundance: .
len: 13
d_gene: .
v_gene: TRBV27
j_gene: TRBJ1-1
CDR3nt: TGTGCCAGCAGCCTCAGGGAGAACACTGAAGCTTTCTTT
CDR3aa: CASSLRENTEAFF

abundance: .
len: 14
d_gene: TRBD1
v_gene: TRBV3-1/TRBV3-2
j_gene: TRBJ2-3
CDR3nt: TGTGCCAGCAGCTTCGACAGGGTCACAGATACGCAGTATTTT
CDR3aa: CASSFDRVTDTQYF

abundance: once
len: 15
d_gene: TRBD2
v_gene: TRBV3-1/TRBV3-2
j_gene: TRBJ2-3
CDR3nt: TGTGCCAGCAGCACCCTAGCGGGGGCGGCAGATACGCAGTATTTT
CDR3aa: CASSTLAGAADTQYF

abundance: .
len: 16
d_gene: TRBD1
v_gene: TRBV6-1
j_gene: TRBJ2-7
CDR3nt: TGTGCCAGCAGTGCTCTAAGGACAGGAGTGGCCTACGAGCAGTACTTC
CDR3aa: CASSALRTGVAYEQYF

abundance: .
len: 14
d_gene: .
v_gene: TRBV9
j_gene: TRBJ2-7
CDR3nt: TGTGCCAGCAGCGTTTCGTACATTCCCTACGAGCAGTACTTC
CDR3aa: CASSVSYIPYEQYF

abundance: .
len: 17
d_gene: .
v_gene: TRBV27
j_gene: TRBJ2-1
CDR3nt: TGTGCCAGCAGTAACCCAAAGTCGGGGAGCTCCTACAATGAGCAGTTCTTC
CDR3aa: CASSNPKSGSSYNEQFF

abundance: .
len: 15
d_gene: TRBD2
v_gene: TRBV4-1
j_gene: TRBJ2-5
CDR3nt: TGCGCCAGCAGCTATAGCGGGGCGGCGGGGGAGACCCAGTACTTC
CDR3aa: CASSYSGAAGETQYF

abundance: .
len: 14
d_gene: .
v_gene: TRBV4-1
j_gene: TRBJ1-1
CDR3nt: TGCGCCAGCAGCCAAGGAGGTGTGAACACTGAAGCTTTCTTT
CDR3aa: CASSQGGVNTEAFF

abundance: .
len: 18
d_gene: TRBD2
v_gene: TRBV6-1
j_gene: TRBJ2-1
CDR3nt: TGTGCCAGCAGTGAAGGACTAGCGGGGAGAAGCTCCTACAATGAGCAGTTCTTC
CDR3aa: CASSEGLAGRSSYNEQFF

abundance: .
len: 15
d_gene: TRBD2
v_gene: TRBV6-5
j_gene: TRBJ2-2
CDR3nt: TGTGCCAGCAGTAGCGGGGGGCTCGGCACCGGGGAGCTGTTTTTT
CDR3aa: CASSSGGLGTGELFF

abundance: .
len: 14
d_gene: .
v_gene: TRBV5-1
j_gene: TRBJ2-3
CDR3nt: TGCGCCAGCAGCTTGGACGGGAGCACAGATACGCAGTATTTT
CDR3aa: CASSLDGSTDTQYF

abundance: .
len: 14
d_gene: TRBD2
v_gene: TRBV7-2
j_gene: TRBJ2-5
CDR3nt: TGTGCCAGCAGCGTTAGCGGGGGGGACCAGACCCAGTACTTC
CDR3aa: CASSVSGGDQTQYF

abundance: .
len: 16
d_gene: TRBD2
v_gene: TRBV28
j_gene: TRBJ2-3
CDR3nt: TGTGCCAGCAGTGTGACTAGCGGGGCCGACACAGATACGCAGTATTTT
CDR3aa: CASSVTSGADTDTQYF

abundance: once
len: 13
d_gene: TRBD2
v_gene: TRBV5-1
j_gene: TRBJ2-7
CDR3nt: TGCGCCAGCAGCCCAGGGACTAGCGGCGAGCAGTACTTC
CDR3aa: CASSPGTSGEQYF

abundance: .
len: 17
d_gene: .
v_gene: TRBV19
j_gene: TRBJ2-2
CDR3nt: TGTGCCAGTAGTATCGAGGTTTCTCCGGGGTACACCGGGGAGCTGTTTTTT
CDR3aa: CASSIEVSPGYTGELFF

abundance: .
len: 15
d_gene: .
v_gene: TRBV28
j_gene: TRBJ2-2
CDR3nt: TGTGCCAGCAGCCTAGGGGGGGTGAGCACCGGGGAGCTGTTTTTT
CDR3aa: CASSLGGVSTGELFF

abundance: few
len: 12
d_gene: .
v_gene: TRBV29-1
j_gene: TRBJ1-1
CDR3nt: TGCAGCGTTCGGGGTTTGAACACTGAAGCTTTCTTT
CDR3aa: CSVRGLNTEAFF

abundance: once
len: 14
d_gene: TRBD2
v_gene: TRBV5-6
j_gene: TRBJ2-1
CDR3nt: TGTGCCAGCAGCTTGGGTGTTAGCGGGAGAGAGCAGTTCTTC
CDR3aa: CASSLGVSGREQFF

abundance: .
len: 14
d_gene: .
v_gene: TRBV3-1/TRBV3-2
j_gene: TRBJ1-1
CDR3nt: TGTGCCAGCAGTCCCCAAAACAGGGCCCCTGAAGCTTTCTTT
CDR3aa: CASSPQNRAPEAFF